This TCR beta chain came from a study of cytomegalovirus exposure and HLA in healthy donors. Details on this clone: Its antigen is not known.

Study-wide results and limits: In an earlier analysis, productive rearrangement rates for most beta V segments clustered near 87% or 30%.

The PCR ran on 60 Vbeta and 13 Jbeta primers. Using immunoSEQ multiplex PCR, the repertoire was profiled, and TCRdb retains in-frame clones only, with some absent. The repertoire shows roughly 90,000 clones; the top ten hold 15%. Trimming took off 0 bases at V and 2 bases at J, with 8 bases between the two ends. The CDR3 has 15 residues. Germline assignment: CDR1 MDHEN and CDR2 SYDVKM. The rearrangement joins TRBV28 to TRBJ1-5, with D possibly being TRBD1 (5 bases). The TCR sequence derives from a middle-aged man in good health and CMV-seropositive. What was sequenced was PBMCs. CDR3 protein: CASSLWAGRNQPQHF. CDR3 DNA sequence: TGTGCCAGCAGTTTATGGGCGGGGCGCAATCAGCCCCAGCATTTT.